Following are 19 T cell receptor beta chains from one sample sequenced in a study of T-cell reconstitution after alpha-beta-depleted transplantation in children. For TCRbeta, the library was prepared with unique molecular identifiers. In TCRdb, the PCR reads were re-called with MiXCR into one record per CDR3 protein. Of roughly 500,000 distinct CDR3 sequences detected, around an eighth appear once; the ten largest clones hold around 5.6%. Sequencing was performed on PBMCs from the stem cell graft donor, taken from the stem cell graft. The source of these receptors is a human donor who donated a stem cell graft to a child with combined immunodeficiency.

The V and J genes are TRBV29-1 and TRBJ2-1, with 8 bases aligning to TRBD2. V shed 7 bases, J shed 1 base, and the junction held 9 bases outside the gene matches. CDR1 and CDR2 (germline): SQVTM, ANQGSEA. The CDR3 covers 15 residues. The CDR3 coding sequence is TGCAGCGCCGGGGGGGGTTTGGAGTCCTACAATGAGCAGTTCTTC. This sequence encodes CSAGGGLESYNEQFF.

This clonotype was seen many times. The V gene is TRBV20-1, the J gene TRBJ1-1, with D perhaps TRBD1 (5 bases). This CDR3 is built from 15 residues. The germline V and J ends were trimmed by 0 bases and 3 bases, with 14 bases remaining between them. Germline CDR1 reads DFQATT; CDR2 reads SNEGSKA (reference sequence). The CDR3 here is CSARDLVGADTEAFF. The CDR3 DNA is TGCAGTGCTAGAGATTTGGTAGGGGCGGACACTGAAGCTTTCTTT.

The V gene is TRBV7-8, the J gene TRBJ2-7; 10 positions match TRBD1. Germline V lookup: CDR1 SGHVS, CDR2 FQNEAQ. Trimming cost V 4 bases and J 3 bases; bases outside gene matches: 12. This CDR3 contains 17 residues. The CDR3 spells CASSSWRDRGRLYEQYF. The CDR3, as DNA: TGTGCCAGCAGCTCATGGAGGGACAGGGGACGCCTCTACGAGCAGTACTTC.

The CDR3 nucleotides are TGCAGTGCGACAATTACAGGGGGTTCGGTTAGTACGGAGACCCAGTACTTC. This sequence encodes CSATITGGSVSTETQYF. The V gene is TRBV20-1, the J gene TRBJ2-5, with TRBD1 identical over 8 bases. With V trimmed by 6 bases and J by 5 bases, 20 bases remained unmatched. The CDR3 has 17 amino acids. Germline CDR1 and CDR2: DFQATT and SNEGSKA (reference sequence).

This clonotype appeared a few times. This chain links TRBV21-1 with TRBJ2-7. TRBV21-1 is a known pseudogene. The CDR3 extends over 15 amino acids. CDR3 sequence reads: CASPRPTRNPYEQYF. CDR3 sequence (DNA): TGTGCCAGCCCCAGACCTACTAGGAACCCCTACGAGCAGTACTTC.

This chain connects TRBV27 to TRBJ1-1; D is perhaps TRBD1 (5 bases). This CDR3 has 12 residues. Trimming pared 7 bases from V and 4 bases from J, leaving 10 bases between. CDR1 MNHEY and CDR2 SMNVEV come from the germline V gene (reference sequence). CDR3 sequence reads: CASNDRGTEAFF. CDR3 nucleotides: TGTGCCAGCAACGATAGGGGCACTGAAGCTTTCTTT.

J is TRBJ2-2 and V is TRBV19; 9 positions match TRBD2. Unmatched junction bases numbered 9, after V lost 7 bases and J lost 9 bases. Germline CDR1 and CDR2: LNHDA and SQIVND (reference sequence). The CDR3 contains 14 residues. As DNA, the CDR3 is TGTGCCAGTAAGAGGACTAGCGTGTCCCGGGAGCTGTTTTTT. Residues: CASKRTSVSRELFF. Based on the CDR3 plus reference TRBV19 and TRBJ2-2, the full variable domain is DGGITQSPKYLFRKEGQNVTLSCEQNLNHDAMYWYRQDPGQGLRLIYYSQIVNDFQKGDIAEGYSVSREKKESFPLTVTSAQKNPTAFYLCASKRTSVSRELFFGEGSRLTVL.

This chain joins TRBV7-2 and TRBJ2-7; 9 bases map to TRBD1. The CDR3 has 12 amino acids. V shed 4 bases, J shed 7 bases, and the junction held 2 bases outside the gene matches. Germline V gene data show CDR1 as SGHTA and CDR2 as FQGNSA. CDR3 nucleotides: TGTGCCAGCAGCTACGACAGGGGGGAGCAGTACTTC. It translates to CASSYDRGEQYF.

This chain uses TRBV11-2 with TRBJ2-2; 9 bases match TRBD2. Germline CDR1 and CDR2: SGHAT and FQNNGV. J was trimmed by 5 bases and V by 7 bases; bases with no gene match: 11. This CDR3 spans 16 amino acids. The CDR3 DNA sequence: TGTGCCAGCACCTACTGGGGCGGGGGGGCGACCGGGGAGCTGTTTTTT. Amino acids: CASTYWGGGATGELFF.

The chain carries TRBV5-5 and TRBJ2-7; no clear D gene. The germline V and J ends were trimmed by 4 bases and 1 base, with 12 bases remaining between them. Germline CDR1 reads SGHKS; CDR2 reads YYEKEE (reference sequence). This CDR3 has 14 amino acids. The CDR3 DNA reads TGTGCCAGCAGCCCGACCCCTGGGTCCTACGAGCAGTACTTC. Translated: CASSPTPGSYEQYF. Based on the CDR3 plus reference TRBV5-5 and TRBJ2-7, the full variable domain is DAGVTQSPTHLIKTRGQQVTLRCSPISGHKSVSWYQQVLGQGPQFIFQYYEKEERGRGNFPDRFSARQFPNYSSELNVNALLLGDSALYLCASSPTPGSYEQYFGPGTRLTVT.

This clonotype was found a few times. The rearrangement uses TRBV6-5 and TRBJ1-1; D is undetermined. Germline-derived CDR1 and CDR2 are MNHEY and SVGAGI. V was pared by 0 bases and J by 5 bases, with 13 bases between. The CDR3 contains 15 residues. The CDR3 bases are TGTGCCAGCAGTTACTCTTCCGGGGTACGGACTGAAGCTTTCTTT. Protein: CASSYSSGVRTEAFF.

This clonotype was picked up many times. The chain is built from TRBV6-2 or TRBV6-3 and TRBJ1-1; D ambiguous. The germline V gene has CDR1 MNHEY and CDR2 SVGEGT. The CDR3 length is 12 residues. Trimming took 8 bases from V and 1 from J, leaving 8 bases between them. In DNA, the CDR3 is TGTGCCAGCCACCGGGAGAACACTGAAGCTTTCTTT. This encodes CASHRENTEAFF.

V gene TRBV12-3 or TRBV12-4 combines with J gene TRBJ1-2, with D uncertain. There are 11 residues in the CDR3. V lost 5 bases, J lost 8 bases, and 9 bases lay in between. The CDR3 nucleotides are TGTGCCAGCAGTACTTACGGGGGCTACACCTTC. It yields the protein CASSTYGGYTF.

At least ten counts were recorded for this clonotype. This chain links TRBV15 with TRBJ2-2; unclear D gene. V shed 0 bases and J shed 9 bases, with 8 bases lying between them. CDR1 is LNHNV and CDR2 is YYDKDF in the germline V gene (reference sequence). This CDR3 has 13 residues. This CDR3 is CATSRDGLRELFF. Written as DNA, the CDR3 is TGTGCCACCAGCAGAGATGGGCTACGGGAGCTGTTTTTT.

This clonotype was detected only a few times. The chain carries TRBV11-2 and TRBJ2-1; 8 bases are a match to TRBD2. The CDR3 totals 15 residues. V shed 6 bases and J 3 bases; nucleotides not matched to a gene: 7. Germline V gives CDR1 SGHAT, CDR2 FQNNGV. CDR3 region: CASSDAGGRYNEQFF. CDR3 DNA sequence: TGTGCCAGCAGTGACGCGGGGGGCCGCTACAATGAGCAGTTCTTC.

The chain carries TRBV15 and TRBJ2-3, with TRBD2 matching 8 bases. The V gene end was trimmed by 5 bases and the J gene end by 2 bases; junction bases not matched to a gene: 6. Germline V gene lookup returns CDR1 LNHNV and CDR2 YYDKDF (reference sequence). The CDR3 totals 15 residues. DNA for the CDR3: TGTGCCACCAGCCCCCCGGGGGGGAACACAGATACGCAGTATTTT. Translation gives CATSPPGGNTDTQYF.

This clonotype occurred a few times. V gene TRBV5-1 combines with J gene TRBJ1-3, with 7 nucleotides matching TRBD1. V was clipped by 4 bases and J by 4 bases; unmatched bases: 5. This CDR3 contains 14 residues. Germline CDR1 SGHRS, CDR2 YFSETQ. The CDR3 DNA reads as TGCGCCAGCAGCGCCGGGACAGAAGGAAACACCATATATTTT. The encoded protein is CASSAGTEGNTIYF.

This clonotype was seen repeatedly, ten times or more. The rearrangement joins TRBV18 to TRBJ2-7; possible D gene TRBD2, 6 bases. The CDR3 is 13 residues long. The V end was cut by 2 bases, the J end by 6 bases, with 11 bases between. Germline V gives CDR1 KGHSH, CDR2 LQKENI. The CDR3: CASSPGRSGEQYF. The CDR3 nucleotides are TGTGCCAGCTCACCAGGGAGGTCGGGCGAGCAGTACTTC.

The V and J genes are TRBV6-2 or TRBV6-3 and TRBJ2-1; D gene ambiguous. CDR3 size: 13 residues. Germline loops: CDR1 MNHEY, CDR2 SVGEGT. V lost 5 bases and J 3 bases, leaving 8 bases between the germline ends. In nucleotides, the CDR3 is TGTGCCAGCAGTCCTAACTTCTACAATGAGCAGTTCTTC. Its translation is CASSPNFYNEQFF.